The following is a T cell receptor beta chain sequence with its context. The TCRbeta library incorporated unique molecular identifiers. TCRdb passed the PCR reads through MiXCR, listing each CDR3 protein once. This sample has some 400,000 distinct CDR3 sequences, with over 20% found just once. The data derive from a study of T-cell reconstitution after alpha-beta-depleted transplantation in children. Trimming removed 1 base from V and 8 bases from J; junction bases left unmatched: 12. The CDR3 has 16 amino acids. Germline CDR1 SGHKS, CDR2 YYEKEE (reference sequence). The starting material was PBMCs from the stem cell graft donor, obtained from the stem cell graft. This chain uses TRBV5-5 with TRBJ2-3, with 8 bases aligning to TRBD2. The receptor was isolated from a human donor who donated a stem cell graft to a child with acute myeloid leukemia. This chain's CDR3 is CASSLNWREVPATQYF. DNA of the CDR3: TGTGCCAGCAGCTTGAATTGGCGGGAGGTGCCCGCTACGCAGTATTTT.